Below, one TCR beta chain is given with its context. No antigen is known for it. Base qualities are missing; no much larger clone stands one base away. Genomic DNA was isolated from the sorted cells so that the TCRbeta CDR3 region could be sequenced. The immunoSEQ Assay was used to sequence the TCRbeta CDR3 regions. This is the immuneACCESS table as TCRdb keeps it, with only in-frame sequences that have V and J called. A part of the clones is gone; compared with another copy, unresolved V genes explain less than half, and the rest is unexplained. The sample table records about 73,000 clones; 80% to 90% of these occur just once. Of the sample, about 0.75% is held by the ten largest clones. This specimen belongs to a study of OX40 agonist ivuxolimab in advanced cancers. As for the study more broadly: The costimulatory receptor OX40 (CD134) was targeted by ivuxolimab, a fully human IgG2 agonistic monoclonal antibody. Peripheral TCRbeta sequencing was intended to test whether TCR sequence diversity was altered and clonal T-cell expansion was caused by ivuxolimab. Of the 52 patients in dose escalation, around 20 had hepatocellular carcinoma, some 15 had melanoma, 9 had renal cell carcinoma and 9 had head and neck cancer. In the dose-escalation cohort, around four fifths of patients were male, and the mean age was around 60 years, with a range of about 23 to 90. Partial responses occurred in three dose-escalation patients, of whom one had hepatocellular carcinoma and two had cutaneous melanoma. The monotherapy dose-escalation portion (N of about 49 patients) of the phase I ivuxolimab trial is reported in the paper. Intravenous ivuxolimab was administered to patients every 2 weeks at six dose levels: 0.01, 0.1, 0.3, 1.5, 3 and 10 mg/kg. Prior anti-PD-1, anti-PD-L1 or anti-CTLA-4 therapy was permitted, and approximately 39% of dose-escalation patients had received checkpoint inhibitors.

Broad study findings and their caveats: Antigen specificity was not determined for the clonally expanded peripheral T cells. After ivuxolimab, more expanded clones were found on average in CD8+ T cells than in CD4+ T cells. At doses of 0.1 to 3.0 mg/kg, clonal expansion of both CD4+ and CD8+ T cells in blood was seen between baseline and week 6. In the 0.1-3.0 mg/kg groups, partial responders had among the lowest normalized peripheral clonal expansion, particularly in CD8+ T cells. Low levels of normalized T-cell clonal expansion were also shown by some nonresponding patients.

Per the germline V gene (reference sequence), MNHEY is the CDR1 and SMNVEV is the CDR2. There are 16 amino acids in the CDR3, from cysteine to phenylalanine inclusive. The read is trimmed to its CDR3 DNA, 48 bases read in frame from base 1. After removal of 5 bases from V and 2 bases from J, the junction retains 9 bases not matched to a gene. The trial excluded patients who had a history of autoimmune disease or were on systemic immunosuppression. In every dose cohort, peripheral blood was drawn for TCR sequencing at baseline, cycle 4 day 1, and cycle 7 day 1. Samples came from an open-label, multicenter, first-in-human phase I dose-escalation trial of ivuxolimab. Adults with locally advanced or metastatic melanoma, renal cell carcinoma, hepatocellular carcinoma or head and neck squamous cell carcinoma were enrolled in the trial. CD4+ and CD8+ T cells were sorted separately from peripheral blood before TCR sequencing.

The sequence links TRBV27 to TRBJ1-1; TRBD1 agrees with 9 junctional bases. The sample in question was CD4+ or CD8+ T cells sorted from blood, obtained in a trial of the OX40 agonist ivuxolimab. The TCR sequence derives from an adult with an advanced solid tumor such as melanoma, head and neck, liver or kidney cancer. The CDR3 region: CASSPLGDRVNTEAFF. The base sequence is TGTGCCAGCAGTCCCCTGGGGGACAGGGTTAACACTGAAGCTTTCTTT.